This entry features one T cell receptor (beta chain) sequence. What this receptor recognizes is not known. No base-level quality is on record; no much larger clone is a single base apart. These data originate in a study of sequential checkpoint blockade in melanoma (dated by TCRdb to 2018 to 2020). For the study in its entirety: Using 1:1 randomization, the trial assigned patients either to first-line nivolumab followed by ipilimumab (arm A) or to ipilimumab followed by nivolumab (arm B). Maintenance nivolumab was given following each of the two trial sequences.

The investigation overall reported the following: Validation of the response-prediction model combining TCR metrics and mutation burden is needed in larger, independent patient cohorts.

The meaning of the sample's treatment or condition label: randomized to nivolumab then ipilimumab (arm A) or the reverse (arm B). None of the trial patients had been given prior DNA-damaging chemotherapy. A FACS Aria II flow cytometer was used to sort live CD3+CD8+ cells that were negative for CD19 and CD56 from thawed PBMCs. Samples were obtained from patients with melanoma enrolled in CheckMate 064, a randomized, open-label phase II trial of sequential checkpoint blockade. Peripheral blood mononuclear cells were obtained through leukapheresis, purified using Ficoll-Paque, and frozen in human serum containing about 9.3% DMSO. Purity of sorted blood CD3+CD8+ cells was verified at >95% immediately after sorting, followed by DNA extraction. V sheds 3 bases and J sheds 10 bases, leaving 10 bases between their ends. The CDR3, cysteine through phenylalanine, is 13 amino acids long. Of the read, only the CDR3 DNA is kept; its 39 bases are in frame from base 1. CDR1 MRHNA and CDR2 SNTAGT are derived from the germline V gene.

The immunoSEQ Assay was used to immunosequence TCRbeta CDR3 regions from genomic DNA. Before high-throughput sequencing, the genomic DNA was amplified using bias-controlled multiplex PCR. In the source study's methods: To quantify the absolute abundance of each unique TCRbeta CDR3 region, the sequences were collapsed and filtered. Clonality, defined as 1 minus Pielou's evenness, was calculated using productive rearrangements only. A previously published method was used to identify clones whose frequencies were significantly greater in on-treatment samples than in baseline samples. Sourced from immuneACCESS, this table was stored by TCRdb with only in-frame sequences that have V and J called. A share of the clones is absent; for the studies checked, an unresolved V gene accounts for under half, and the remainder has no known explanation. The V and J calls and clone size were taken over from that table, and D and trimming were inferred from the DNA. This sample gives over 15,000 clones in total; roughly 74% of them show up just once. 30% to 40% of the sample lies in the top ten.

The TCR originated in a human donor with melanoma. The source was CD8+ T cells sorted from blood (inferred from file names), collected from a patient given nivolumab and ipilimumab in sequence. The chain couples TRBV6-4 to TRBJ1-6; no D gene can be assigned with confidence. The CDR3 corresponds to CASSDTDPSPLHF. The base sequence is TGTGCCAGCAGTGATACAGATCCCTCACCCCTCCACTTT.